Below, 28 T cell receptor beta chains from the same sample are listed, as sequenced in a study of cytomegalovirus exposure and HLA in healthy donors. PCR primers comprised 60 Vbeta and 13 Jbeta primers. Sequenced by immunoSEQ multiplex PCR; TCRdb stores in-frame clones only, minus some. Across some 110,000 clones, the top ten clones capture around 3.5% of the sample. Sample: PBMCs. The receptor set was obtained from a man aged 25 to 40 in good health and CMV-seronegative.

This chain uses TRBV5-1 with TRBJ2-5, with 9 bases lining up with TRBD1. Germline V gives CDR1 SGHRS, CDR2 YFSETQ. This CDR3 is built from 17 residues. The V segment lost 4 bases and the J segment 5 bases; nucleotides outside the gene matches: 15. CDR3 in amino acids: CASSDQPPGQGVETQYF. CDR3 bases: TGCGCCAGCAGCGACCAACCCCCGGGACAGGGTGTTGAGACCCAGTACTTC.

Regarding this clone: Different DNA sequences within this sample yield the same CDR3. This chain uses TRBV7-2 with TRBJ1-1; D remains unclear. Trimming removed 3 bases at V and 1 base at J, with 9 bases between. There are 14 residues in the CDR3. CDR1 SGHTA and CDR2 FQGNSA come from the germline V gene. In nucleotides, the CDR3 is TGTGCCAGCAGCTTGTTGGCAGAGAACACTGAAGCTTTCTTT. Translation gives CASSLLAENTEAFF.

This chain joins TRBV5-4 and TRBJ1-4, with D perhaps TRBD1 (6 bases). Trimming took off 4 bases at V and 8 bases at J, with 18 bases between the two ends. The germline V gene has CDR1 SGHNT and CDR2 YYREEE (reference sequence). The CDR3 spans 15 residues. The CDR3 bases are TGTGCCAGCAGCGACGGGAAACAGGGAAACGAAAAACTGTTTTTT. This gives the protein CASSDGKQGNEKLFF.

The chain is built from TRBV15 and TRBJ2-2; 9 nucleotides line up with TRBD1. V shed 1 base and J 5 bases; nucleotides not matched to a gene: 2. The CDR3 runs 15 residues. Looked up from germline, CDR1 is LNHNV and CDR2 is YYDKDF (reference sequence). The chain's CDR3 is CATSRGQGVTGELFF. CDR3 sequence (DNA): TGTGCCACCAGCAGAGGACAGGGGGTAACCGGGGAGCTGTTTTTT.

The chain employs TRBV7-2 and TRBJ2-3, with D perhaps TRBD1 (5 bases). Deletions cut 4 bases from V and 0 bases from J, with 11 bases between. The CDR3 has 15 residues. CDR1 and CDR2 (germline): SGHTA, FQGNSA. In DNA, the CDR3 is TGTGCCAGCAGCTGGCGAACAGGAAGCACAGATACGCAGTATTTT. It is translated as CASSWRTGSTDTQYF.

CDR3 in amino acids: CASSYRTGVYEQYF. The DNA for the CDR3 is TGTGCCAGCAGCTACCGGACAGGGGTGTACGAGCAGTACTTC. J is TRBJ2-7 and V is TRBV7-9; 9 bases line up with TRBD1. The germline CDR1 and CDR2 sequences are SEHNR and FQNEAQ (reference sequence). J was trimmed by 4 bases and V by 4 bases; bases with no gene match: 5. CDR3 length: 14 amino acids.

V gene TRBV2 combines with J gene TRBJ2-7; TRBD2 aligns across 10 bases. The CDR3 sequence is 13 residues long. After removal of 9 bases from V and 3 bases from J, the junction contained 5 bases not matched to a gene. Germline values: CDR1 SNHLY, CDR2 FYNNEI. The CDR3 loop is CASRTSGLYEQYF. In DNA, the CDR3 is TGTGCCAGTCGGACTAGCGGACTCTACGAGCAGTACTTC.

The gene calls are TRBV25-1 and TRBJ2-3, with D possibly matching TRBD2 (5 bases). Trimming removed 7 bases at V and 2 bases at J, with 13 bases between. The CDR3 contains 14 residues. Germline V gives CDR1 MGHDK, CDR2 SYGVNS. The CDR3 nucleotides are TGTGCCAGCACCTCGAGAGGGAACACAGATACGCAGTATTTT. This codes for CASTSRGNTDTQYF. Using reference TRBV25-1 and TRBJ2-3 for the parts outside the CDR3, the full variable domain is EADIYQTPRYLVIGTGKKITLECSQTMGHDKMYWYQQDPGMELHLIHYSYGVNSTEKGDLSSESTVSRIRTEHFPLTLESARPSHTSQYLCASTSRGNTDTQYFGPGTRLTVL.

The rearrangement links TRBV7-2 to TRBJ2-1; D might be TRBD2 (7 bases). Trimming removed 5 bases from V and 5 bases from J, with 16 bases in between. Looked up from germline, CDR1 is SGHTA and CDR2 is FQGNSA. This CDR3 is 15 amino acids long. The CDR3 coding sequence is TGTGCCAGCAGCCTTAGGGGGGGGACCCACAATGAGCAGTTCTTC. Its translation: CASSLRGGTHNEQFF.

The rearrangement uses TRBV9 and TRBJ1-1, with D possibly TRBD1 on 6 matching bases. The CDR3 length is 14 residues. In germline, CDR1 is SGDLS, CDR2 YYNGEE. Trimming stripped 5 bases from V and 1 base from J, with 12 bases between. CDR3 in amino acids: CASSMTGKNTEAFF. CDR3 nucleotides: TGTGCCAGCAGTATGACAGGAAAGAACACTGAAGCTTTCTTT. Complete variable domain (other parts from reference TRBV9 and TRBJ1-1): DSGVTQTPKHLITATGQRVTLRCSPRSGDLSVYWYQQSLDQGLQFLIQYYNGEERAKGNILERFSAQQFPDLHSELNLSSLELGDSALYFCASSMTGKNTEAFFGQGTRLTVV.

This rearrangement joins TRBV6-5 to TRBJ2-5; 11 bases agree with TRBD1. The J call is in doubt because the DNA end fits TRBJ2-7 better. The CDR3 sequence is 15 residues long. Germline V gene lookup returns CDR1 MNHEY and CDR2 SVGAGI. CDR3 DNA: TGTGCCAGCAGGCTCAATTCCGGGACAGGGGGCGAGCAGTACTTC. This codes for CASRLNSGTGGEQYF.

The J gene is TRBJ1-1, the V gene TRBV19; no reliable D call. The CDR3 spans 13 residues. V was trimmed by 5 bases and J by 4 bases, leaving 11 bases between them. Germline V gene lookup returns CDR1 LNHDA and CDR2 SQIVND (reference sequence). The CDR3 region has the DNA TGTGCCAGTAGTCGGGTGGAGAGCACTGAAGCTTTCTTT. It specifies CASSRVESTEAFF.

V is TRBV5-1 and J is TRBJ2-7; 7 positions agree with TRBD1. This CDR3 contains 15 residues. Trimming took 6 bases from V and 3 from J; bases not matched to a gene: 12. The germline V gene has CDR1 SGHRS and CDR2 YFSETQ. The chain's CDR3 is CASTFSTGSSYEQYF. The DNA of the CDR3 is TGCGCCAGCACCTTCTCGACAGGGAGTAGCTACGAGCAGTACTTC.

This chain links TRBV12-2 with TRBJ1-2; the D call TRBD1 from the table was never checked on the DNA. TRBV12-2 is termed a pseudogene. The CDR3 length is 19 residues. The CDR3 loop reads CASRSDQPNPNRASYGYTF. The CDR3 nucleotides read TGTGCAAGTCGCTCCGATCAACCAAATCCGAACAGGGCGTCCTATGGCTACACCTTC.

The J gene is TRBJ2-3, the V gene TRBV13; a weak D match, TRBD1 (5 bases). Per germline, CDR1 PRHDT and CDR2 FYEKMQ (reference sequence). Trimming removed 11 bases from V and 1 base from J, with 25 bases in between. This CDR3 region has 17 residues. CDR3 DNA: TGTGCCTCCCTCTCTATGTTGGGCAGGGCCGGCACAGATACGCAGTATTTT. Amino acids: CASLSMLGRAGTDTQYF.

This rearrangement joins TRBV6-4 to TRBJ2-3, with D unresolved. Germline values: CDR1 MRHNA, CDR2 SNTAGT. The CDR3 covers 13 residues. Trimming removed 2 bases from V and 2 bases from J, with 5 bases in between. Written as DNA, the CDR3 is TGTGCCAGCAGTGACGGAGACACAGATACGCAGTATTTT. This codes for CASSDGDTDTQYF.

V and J are TRBV5-5 and TRBJ1-4; D not certain. V was cut by 3 bases and J by 12 bases, with 21 bases left in between. CDR3 length: 15 amino acids. Germline V gives CDR1 SGHKS, CDR2 YYEKEE (reference sequence). The CDR3 region is CASSSTIAGGIELFF. The CDR3 nucleotides are TGTGCCAGCAGCTCAACGATAGCAGGAGGTATAGAACTGTTTTTT.

This chain joins TRBV7-9 and TRBJ2-7, with 10 bases matching TRBD1. Germline-derived CDR1 and CDR2 are SEHNR and FQNEAQ (reference sequence). There are 16 residues in the CDR3. The junction had 8 bases not matched to a gene; V was cut back by 5 bases and J by 1 base. CDR3 loop: CASSPIGGQGSYEQYF. CDR3 in DNA: TGTGCCAGCAGCCCCATAGGGGGACAGGGGTCCTACGAGCAGTACTTC.

The V gene is TRBV7-8, the J gene TRBJ2-7; D is possibly TRBD2 (6 bases). CDR1 is SGHVS and CDR2 is FQNEAQ in the germline V gene. The CDR3 has 12 residues. Trimming removed 7 bases from V and 7 bases from J, with 14 bases in between. The DNA of the CDR3 is TGTGCCAGCACCCCCGGGGGTGGGGAGCAGTACTTC. It codes for CASTPGGGEQYF.

The rearrangement joins TRBV11-1 to TRBJ1-1, with no clear D. Trimming stripped 5 bases from V and 0 bases from J, with 10 bases between. Germline V gene data show CDR1 as SGHAT and CDR2 as FQDESV (reference sequence). The CDR3 length is 14 residues. CDR3 nucleotides: TGTGCCAGCAGCCCCATGGCCTTGAACACTGAAGCTTTCTTT. Encoded protein: CASSPMALNTEAFF.

The chain joins TRBV11-2 to TRBJ2-5; TRBD1 agrees at 7 bases. J lost 10 bases, V lost 7 bases, and 9 bases had no gene match. The germline CDR1 and CDR2 sequences are SGHAT and FQNNGV. The CDR3 totals 12 residues. In nucleotides, the CDR3 is TGTGCCAGCACCCCCGGGACAGACTTCCAGTACTTC. Protein sequence: CASTPGTDFQYF.

V is TRBV28 and J is TRBJ1-2; 7 bases are shared with TRBD1. Trimming took 4 bases from V and 7 from J; bases not matched to a gene: 9. This CDR3 comprises 14 residues. Germline V lookup: CDR1 MDHEN, CDR2 SYDVKM. CDR3 protein: CASSSPRQGSGYTF. CDR3 coding DNA: TGTGCCAGCAGTTCCCCCCGACAGGGATCTGGCTACACCTTC.

The chain carries TRBV29-1 and TRBJ1-4, with 9 bases identical to TRBD1. Germline trimming cut 6 bases from V and 6 bases from J; bases unmatched to any gene: 8. The germline V gene encodes CDR1 SQVTM and CDR2 ANQGSEA. CDR3 length equals 14 residues. Here the CDR3 DNA reads TGCAGCGTCTACCGCACAGGGGGCGATGAAAAACTGTTTTTT. Its protein is CSVYRTGGDEKLFF.

The chain couples TRBV19 to TRBJ1-4; maybe TRBD1 (6 bases). The length of the CDR3 is 17 residues. V was pared by 9 bases and J by 0 bases, with 20 bases between. From germline, CDR1 is LNHDA and CDR2 SQIVND (reference sequence). The CDR3 spells CASYRPNRASTNEKLFF. CDR3 coding DNA: TGTGCCAGCTACAGACCGAACAGGGCCTCAACTAATGAAAAACTGTTTTTT.

V usage is TRBV30 and J usage is TRBJ2-2; 7 bases fit TRBD1. V dropped 2 bases and J dropped 7; count of bases not matched to a gene: 13. The CDR3 runs to 16 residues. CDR1 is GTSNPN, CDR2 SVGIG, per germline (reference sequence). For the CDR3, the DNA is TGTGCCTGGAGTTGGGTGGGGACAGCCGATGGCGGGGAGCTGTTTTTT. Protein sequence: CAWSWVGTADGGELFF.

The chain uses TRBV5-4 and TRBJ1-1; TRBD1 might be the D (5 bases). V lost 0 bases and J lost 4, with 16 bases in between. The CDR3 runs 16 residues. Per the germline V gene, CDR1 is SGHNT and CDR2 is YYREEE (reference sequence). CDR3 sequence: CASSLEVGAGGTEAFF. CDR3 coding DNA: TGTGCCAGCAGCTTGGAAGTCGGCGCGGGGGGCACTGAAGCTTTCTTT.

The V gene is TRBV9, the J gene TRBJ2-2; tentative D call: TRBD2 (5 bases). This CDR3 has 15 residues. Trimming left V 2 bases short and J 3 bases short, with 11 bases between. The germline CDR1 and CDR2 sequences are SGDLS and YYNGEE. The CDR3 reads CASSVEGRDTGELFF. As DNA, the CDR3 is TGTGCCAGCAGCGTTGAGGGTCGGGACACCGGGGAGCTGTTTTTT.

The CDR3: CASEGTPNEKLFF. CDR3 coding DNA: TGTGCCAGCGAGGGGACTCCTAATGAAAAACTGTTTTTT. The chain is built from TRBV6-6 and TRBJ1-4, with a possible D match to TRBD1 (5 bases). The CDR3 runs to 13 residues. V was trimmed by 8 bases and J by 3 bases, leaving 10 bases between them. Germline CDR1 and CDR2: MNHNY and SVGAGI (reference sequence).